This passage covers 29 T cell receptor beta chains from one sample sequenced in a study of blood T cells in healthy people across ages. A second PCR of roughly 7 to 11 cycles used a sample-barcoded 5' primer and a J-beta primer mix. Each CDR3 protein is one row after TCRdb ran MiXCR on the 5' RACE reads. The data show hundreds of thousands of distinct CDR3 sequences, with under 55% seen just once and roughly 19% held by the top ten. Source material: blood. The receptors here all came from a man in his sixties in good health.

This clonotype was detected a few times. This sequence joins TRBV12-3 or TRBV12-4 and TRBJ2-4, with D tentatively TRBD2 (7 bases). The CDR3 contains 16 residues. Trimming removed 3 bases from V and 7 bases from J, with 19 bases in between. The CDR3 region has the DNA TGTGCCAGCAGTTTTGCAGATGGGGGGGGCCGTAACATTCAGTACTTC. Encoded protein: CASSFADGGGRNIQYF.

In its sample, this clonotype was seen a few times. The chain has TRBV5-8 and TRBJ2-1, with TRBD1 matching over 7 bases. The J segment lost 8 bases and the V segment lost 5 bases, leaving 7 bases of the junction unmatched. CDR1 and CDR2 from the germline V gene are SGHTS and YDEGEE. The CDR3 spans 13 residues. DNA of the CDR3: TGTGCCAGCAGGTTGAGAGGGGGCGATGAGCAGTTCTTC. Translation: CASRLRGGDEQFF. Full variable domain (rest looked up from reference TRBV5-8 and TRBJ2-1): EAGVTQSPTHLIKTRGQQATLRCSPISGHTSVYWYQQALGLGLQFLLWYDEGEERNRGNFPPRFSGRQFPNYSSELNVNALELEDSALYLCASRLRGGDEQFFGPGTRLTVL.

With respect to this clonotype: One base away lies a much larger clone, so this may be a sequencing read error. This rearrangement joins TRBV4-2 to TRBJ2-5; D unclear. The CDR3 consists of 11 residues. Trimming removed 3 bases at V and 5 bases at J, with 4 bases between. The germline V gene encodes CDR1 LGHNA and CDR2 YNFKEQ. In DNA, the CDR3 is TGTGCCAGCAGCCACGATGAGACCCAGTACTTC. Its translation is CASSHDETQYF.

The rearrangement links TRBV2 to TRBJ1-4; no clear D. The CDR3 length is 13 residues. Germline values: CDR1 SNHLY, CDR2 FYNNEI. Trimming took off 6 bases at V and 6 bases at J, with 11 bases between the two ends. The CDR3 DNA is TGTGCCAGCAGCCGTCCGGTAGATGAAAAACTGTTTTTT. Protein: CASSRPVDEKLFF. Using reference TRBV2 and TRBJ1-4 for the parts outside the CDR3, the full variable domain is EPEVTQTPSHQVTQMGQEVILRCVPISNHLYFYWYRQILGQKVEFLVSFYNNEISEKSEIFDDQFSVERPDGSNFTLKIRSTKLEDSAMYFCASSRPVDEKLFFGSGTQLSVL.

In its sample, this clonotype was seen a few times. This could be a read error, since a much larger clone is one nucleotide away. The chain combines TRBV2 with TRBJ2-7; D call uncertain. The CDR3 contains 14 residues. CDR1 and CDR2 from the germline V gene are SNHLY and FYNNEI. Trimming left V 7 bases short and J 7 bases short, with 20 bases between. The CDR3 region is CASNIWGSDNEQYF. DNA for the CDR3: TGTGCCAGCAACATCTGGGGATCTGACAATGAGCAGTACTTC.

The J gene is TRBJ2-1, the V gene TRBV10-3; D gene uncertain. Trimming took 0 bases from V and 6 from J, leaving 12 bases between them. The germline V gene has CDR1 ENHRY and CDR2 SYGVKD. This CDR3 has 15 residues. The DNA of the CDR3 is TGTGCCATCAGTGAGTCGGTGATCCGCCCCAATGAGCAGTTCTTC. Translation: CAISESVIRPNEQFF.

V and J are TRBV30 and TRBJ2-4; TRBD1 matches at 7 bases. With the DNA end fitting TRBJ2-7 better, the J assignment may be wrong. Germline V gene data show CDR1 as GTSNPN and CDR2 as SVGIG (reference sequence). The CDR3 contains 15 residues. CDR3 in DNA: TGTGCCTGGAGTACCGAGGACAGGCCGAACTACGAGCAGTACTTC. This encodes CAWSTEDRPNYEQYF.

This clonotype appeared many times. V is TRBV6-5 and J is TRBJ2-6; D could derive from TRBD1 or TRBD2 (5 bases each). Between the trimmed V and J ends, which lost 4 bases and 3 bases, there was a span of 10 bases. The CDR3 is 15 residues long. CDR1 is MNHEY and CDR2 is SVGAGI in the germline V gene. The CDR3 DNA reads TGTGCCAGCAGTTCAGGGAGTCTTGGGGCCAACGTCCTGACTTTC. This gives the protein CASSSGSLGANVLTF.

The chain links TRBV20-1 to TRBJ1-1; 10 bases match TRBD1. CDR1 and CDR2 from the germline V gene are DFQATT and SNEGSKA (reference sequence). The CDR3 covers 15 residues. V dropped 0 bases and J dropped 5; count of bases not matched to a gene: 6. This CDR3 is CSARDGQGDYTEAFF. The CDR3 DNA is TGCAGTGCTAGAGACGGACAGGGGGATTATACTGAAGCTTTCTTT.

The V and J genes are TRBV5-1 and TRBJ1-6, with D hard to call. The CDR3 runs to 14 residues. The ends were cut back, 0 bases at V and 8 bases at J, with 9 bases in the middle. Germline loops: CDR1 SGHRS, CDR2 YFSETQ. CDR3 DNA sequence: TGCGCCAGCAGCTTGGGGGTAAAGGATTCACCCCTCCACTTT. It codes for CASSLGVKDSPLHF.

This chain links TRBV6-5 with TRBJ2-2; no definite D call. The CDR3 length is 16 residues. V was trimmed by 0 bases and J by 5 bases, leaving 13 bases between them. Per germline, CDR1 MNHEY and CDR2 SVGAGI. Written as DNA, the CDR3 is TGTGCCAGCAGTTACTCGCGGCCTAGTAGTACCGGGGAGCTGTTTTTT. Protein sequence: CASSYSRPSSTGELFF.

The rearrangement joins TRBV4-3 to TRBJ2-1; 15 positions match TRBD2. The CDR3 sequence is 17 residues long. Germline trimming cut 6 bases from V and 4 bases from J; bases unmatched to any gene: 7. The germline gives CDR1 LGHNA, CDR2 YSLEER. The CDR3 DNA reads TGCGCCAGCAGTCAGGGACTAGCGGGGGGATATTACAATGAGCAGTTCTTC. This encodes CASSQGLAGGYYNEQFF.

The CDR3 DNA reads TGTGCCAGCAGCTTAGTCGGAGGGGCCCTTAATGAAAAACTGTTTTTT. Amino acids: CASSLVGGALNEKLFF. This sequence joins TRBV11-2 and TRBJ1-4; maybe TRBD1 (5 bases). Germline assignment: CDR1 SGHAT and CDR2 FQNNGV. The V gene lost 1 base and the J gene lost 4 bases, with 13 bases spanning the gap. The CDR3 extends over 16 amino acids.

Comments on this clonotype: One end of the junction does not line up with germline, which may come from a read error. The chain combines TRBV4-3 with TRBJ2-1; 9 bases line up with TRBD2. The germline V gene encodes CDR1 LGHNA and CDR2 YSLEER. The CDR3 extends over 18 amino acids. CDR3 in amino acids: CAGSQDQVQAGGYNEQFF. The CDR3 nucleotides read TGCGCCGGCAGCCAAGATCAAGTTCAGGCGGGGGGGTACAATGAGCAGTTCTTC.

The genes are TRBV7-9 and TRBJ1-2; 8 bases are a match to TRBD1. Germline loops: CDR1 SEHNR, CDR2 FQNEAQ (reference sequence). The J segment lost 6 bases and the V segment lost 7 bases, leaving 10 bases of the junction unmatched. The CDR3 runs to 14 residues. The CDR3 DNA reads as TGTGCCAGCACCATGGACAGGGCGGCCCATGGCTACACCTTC. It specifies CASTMDRAAHGYTF.

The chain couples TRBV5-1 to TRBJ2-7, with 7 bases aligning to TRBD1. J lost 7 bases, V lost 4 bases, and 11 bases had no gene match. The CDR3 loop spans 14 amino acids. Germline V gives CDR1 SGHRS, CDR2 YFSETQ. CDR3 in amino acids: CASSKPGQSWEQYF. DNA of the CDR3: TGCGCCAGCAGCAAACCGGGACAGTCCTGGGAGCAGTACTTC.

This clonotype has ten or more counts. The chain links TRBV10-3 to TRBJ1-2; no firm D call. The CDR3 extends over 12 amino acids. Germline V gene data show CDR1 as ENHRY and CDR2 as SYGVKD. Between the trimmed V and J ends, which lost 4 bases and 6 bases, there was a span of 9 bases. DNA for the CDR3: TGTGCCATCAGTGTGATAGGGAATGGCTACACCTTC. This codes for CAISVIGNGYTF.

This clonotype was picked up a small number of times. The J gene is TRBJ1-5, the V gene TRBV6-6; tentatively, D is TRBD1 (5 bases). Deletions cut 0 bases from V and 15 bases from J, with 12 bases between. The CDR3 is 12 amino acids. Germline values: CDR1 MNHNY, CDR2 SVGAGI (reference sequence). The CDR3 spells CASSYSGEGRHF. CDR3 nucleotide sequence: TGTGCCAGCAGTTACTCGGGGGAGGGGAGGCATTTT.

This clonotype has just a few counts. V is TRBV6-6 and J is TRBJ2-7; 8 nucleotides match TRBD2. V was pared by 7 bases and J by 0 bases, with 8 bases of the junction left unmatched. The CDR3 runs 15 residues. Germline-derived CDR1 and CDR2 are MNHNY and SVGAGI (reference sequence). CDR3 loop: CASNNYGGGSYEQYF. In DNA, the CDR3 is TGTGCCAGCAACAACTACGGGGGGGGCTCCTACGAGCAGTACTTC.

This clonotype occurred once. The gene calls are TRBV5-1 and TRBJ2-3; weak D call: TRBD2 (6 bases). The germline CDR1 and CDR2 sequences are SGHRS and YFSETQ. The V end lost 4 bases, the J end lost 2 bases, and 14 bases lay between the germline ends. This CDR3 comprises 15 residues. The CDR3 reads CASSLRPGDTDTQYF. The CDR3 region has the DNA TGCGCCAGCAGCCTCCGGCCGGGGGACACAGATACGCAGTATTTT.

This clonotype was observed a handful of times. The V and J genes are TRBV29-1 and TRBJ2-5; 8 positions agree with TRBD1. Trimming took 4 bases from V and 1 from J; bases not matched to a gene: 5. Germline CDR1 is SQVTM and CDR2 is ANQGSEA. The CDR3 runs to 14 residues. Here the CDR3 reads CSVAGTGGQETQYF. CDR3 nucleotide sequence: TGCAGCGTTGCCGGAACAGGGGGCCAAGAGACCCAGTACTTC. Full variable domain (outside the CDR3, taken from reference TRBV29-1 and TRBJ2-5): SAVISQKPSRDICQRGTSLTIQCQVDSQVTMMFWYRQQPGQSLTLIATANQGSEATYESGFVIDKFPISRPNLTFSTLTVSNMSPEDSSIYLCSVAGTGGQETQYFGPGTRLLVL.

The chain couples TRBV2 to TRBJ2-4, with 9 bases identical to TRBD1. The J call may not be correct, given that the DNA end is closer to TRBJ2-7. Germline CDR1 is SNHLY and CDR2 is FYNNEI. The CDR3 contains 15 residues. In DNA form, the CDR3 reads TGTGCCAGCAGTGAAAGGACAGGGGAGCTTTACGAGCAGTACTTC. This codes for CASSERTGELYEQYF.

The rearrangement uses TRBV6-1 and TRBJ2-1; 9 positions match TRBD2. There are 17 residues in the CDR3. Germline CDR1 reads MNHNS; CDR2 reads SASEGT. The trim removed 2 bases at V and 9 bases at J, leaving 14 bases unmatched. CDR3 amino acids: CASSESEGGGALGEQFF. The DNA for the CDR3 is TGTGCCAGCAGTGAATCGGAGGGCGGGGGGGCCCTGGGTGAGCAGTTCTTC.

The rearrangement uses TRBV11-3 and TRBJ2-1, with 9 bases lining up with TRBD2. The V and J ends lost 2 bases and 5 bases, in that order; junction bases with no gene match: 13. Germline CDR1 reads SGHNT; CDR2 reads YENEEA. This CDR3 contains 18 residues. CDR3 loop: CASSLRGGGASTHNEQFF. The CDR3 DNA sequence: TGTGCCAGCAGCTTACGGGGCGGGGGGGCCAGCACCCACAATGAGCAGTTCTTC.

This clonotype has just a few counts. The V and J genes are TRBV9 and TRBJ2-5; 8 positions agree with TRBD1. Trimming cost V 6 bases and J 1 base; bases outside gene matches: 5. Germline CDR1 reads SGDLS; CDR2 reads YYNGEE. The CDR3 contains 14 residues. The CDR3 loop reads CASNRQGIQETQYF. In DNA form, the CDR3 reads TGTGCCAGCAATCGACAGGGGATCCAAGAGACCCAGTACTTC. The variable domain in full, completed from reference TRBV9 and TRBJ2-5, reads DSGVTQTPKHLITATGQRVTLRCSPRSGDLSVYWYQQSLDQGLQFLIQYYNGEERAKGNILERFSAQQFPDLHSELNLSSLELGDSALYFCASNRQGIQETQYFGPGTRLLVL.

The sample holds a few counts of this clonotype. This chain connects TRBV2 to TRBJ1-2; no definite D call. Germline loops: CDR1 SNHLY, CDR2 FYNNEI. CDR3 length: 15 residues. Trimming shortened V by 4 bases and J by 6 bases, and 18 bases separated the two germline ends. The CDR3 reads CASSVRLNLFNGYTF. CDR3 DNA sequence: TGTGCCAGCAGTGTAAGACTAAACCTTTTCAATGGCTACACCTTC.

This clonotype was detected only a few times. This CDR3 reads CASSPDPGSYEQYF. CDR3 bases: TGCGCCAGCAGCCCAGATCCGGGATCCTACGAGCAGTACTTC. The chain recombines TRBV4-3 with TRBJ2-7, with D possibly TRBD2 on 5 matching bases. This CDR3 spans 14 amino acids. Germline V lookup: CDR1 LGHNA, CDR2 YSLEER. The ends were cut back, 4 bases at V and 1 base at J, with 11 bases in the middle.

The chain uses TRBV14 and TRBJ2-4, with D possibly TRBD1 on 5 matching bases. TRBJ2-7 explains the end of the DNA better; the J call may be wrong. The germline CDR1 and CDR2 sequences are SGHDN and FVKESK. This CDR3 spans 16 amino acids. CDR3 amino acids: CASSQVGEGVRDEQYF. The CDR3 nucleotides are TGTGCCAGCAGCCAAGTAGGCGAAGGGGTAAGAGACGAGCAGTACTTC.

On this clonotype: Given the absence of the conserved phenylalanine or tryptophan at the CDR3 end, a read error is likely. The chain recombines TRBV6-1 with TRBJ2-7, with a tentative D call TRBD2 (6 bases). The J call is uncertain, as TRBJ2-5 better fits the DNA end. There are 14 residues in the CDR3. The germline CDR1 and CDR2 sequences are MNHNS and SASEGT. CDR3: CASSEFEGRETQYS. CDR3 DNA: TGTGCCAGCAGTGAGTTTGAGGGGAGGGAGACCCAGTACTCC.